Detailed here is one TCR beta chain. Its antigen is not identified. In germline, CDR1 is SEHNR, CDR2 FQNEAQ (reference sequence). The CDR3 covers 17 residues. V lost 5 bases and J 1 base, leaving 18 bases between the germline ends. This specimen belongs to a study of OX40 agonist ivuxolimab in advanced cancers. For the study at large: Every 2 weeks, ivuxolimab was infused into the patients intravenously at between 0.01 and 10 mg/kg. Enrollees could have had prior anti-PD-1, anti-PD-L1 or anti-CTLA-4 therapy, which about 42% had received. Study-level findings and limits: Among T cells, CD8+ cells averaged more expanded clones than CD4+ cells.

Sequenced by immunoSEQ multiplex PCR; TCRdb stores in-frame clones only, minus some. Among about 80,000 clones, roughly 94% were seen once, and the ten largest hold approximately 11%. This sequence joins TRBV7-9 and TRBJ2-1, with a possible D match to TRBD2 (6 bases). This specimen was CD4+ or CD8+ T cells sorted from blood, taken in a trial of the OX40 agonist ivuxolimab. The clonotype was recovered from an adult with an advanced solid tumor such as melanoma, head and neck, liver or kidney cancer. The CDR3 reads CASSPGEDPDSYNEQFF. In DNA form, the CDR3 reads TGTGCCAGCAGCCCGGGAGAGGACCCCGATTCCTACAATGAGCAGTTCTTC. Drawing the rest from reference TRBV7-9 and TRBJ2-1, the complete variable domain is DTGVSQNPRHKITKRGQNVTFRCDPISEHNRLYWYRQTLGQGPEFLTYFQNEAQLEKSRLLSDRFSAERPKGSFSTLEIQRTEQGDSAMYLCASSPGEDPDSYNEQFFGPGTRLTVL.